These 32 T cell receptor beta chains originate from one sample sequenced in a study of T cells after yellow fever vaccination. TCRdb processed the 5' RACE reads anew with MiXCR; each CDR3 protein has one entry. The repertoire includes 200,000 to 300,000 distinct CDR3 sequences, 6.5% to 7.5% of them detected once, and more than 1% sits in the top ten. The specimen was CD4+ T cells sorted from PBMCs, collected on the day of the yellow fever booster vaccination. These TCRs come from a man aged 30 to 39 who received the YFV17D yellow fever vaccine.

This clonotype was detected many times. This chain connects TRBV29-1 to TRBJ1-3, with 8 positions matching TRBD1. Per the germline V gene, CDR1 is SQVTM and CDR2 is ANQGSEA. CDR3 length equals 12 residues. Losses at the gene ends were 7 bases for V and 8 bases for J; bases not matched to a gene: 7. In DNA, the CDR3 is TGCAGCGGCCGGACAGGGCCGGACACCATATATTTT. Residues: CSGRTGPDTIYF. Looking up the rest from reference TRBV29-1 and TRBJ1-3 gives the full variable domain: SAVISQKPSRDICQRGTSLTIQCQVDSQVTMMFWYRQQPGQSLTLIATANQGSEATYESGFVIDKFPISRPNLTFSTLTVSNMSPEDSSIYLCSGRTGPDTIYFGEGSWLTVV.

Many counts were recorded for this clonotype. CDR3 in DNA: TGTGCCAGCAGTTTATCCAGGTTTCCCTACGAGCAGTACTTC. This sequence encodes CASSLSRFPYEQYF. This sequence joins TRBV27 and TRBJ2-7; D is undetermined. Germline V gene sequence: CDR1 MNHEY, CDR2 SMNVEV (reference sequence). The CDR3 covers 14 residues. V shed 0 bases and J shed 2 bases, with 8 bases lying between them.

This clonotype showed up many times. Here the CDR3 DNA reads TGCGCCAGCCCACCGGTGCGGCTAGCGCCCTACAATGAGCAGTTCTTC. It encodes CASPPVRLAPYNEQFF. This chain connects TRBV4-3 to TRBJ2-1; the D gene is possibly TRBD2 (6 bases). The germline gives CDR1 LGHNA, CDR2 YSLEER. This CDR3 is 16 amino acids long. The V end lost 8 bases, the J end lost 2 bases, and 19 bases lay between the germline ends.

This clonotype came up a few times. CDR3 amino acids: CSALSGTSRGEQFF. The CDR3 coding sequence is TGCAGTGCTCTTAGCGGGACCTCCCGGGGTGAGCAGTTCTTC. The chain joins TRBV20-1 to TRBJ2-1, with TRBD2 matching over 8 bases. Looked up from germline, CDR1 is DFQATT and CDR2 is SNEGSKA (reference sequence). The V and J ends lost 5 bases and 9 bases, in that order; junction bases with no gene match: 12. CDR3 length equals 14 residues.

At least ten counts were recorded for this clonotype. The rearrangement links TRBV7-9 to TRBJ2-7; D unresolved. V dropped 5 bases and J dropped 4 bases, with 9 bases sitting between them. Germline loops: CDR1 SEHNR, CDR2 FQNEAQ (reference sequence). The CDR3 extends over 12 amino acids. The DNA for the CDR3 is TGTGCCAGCAGCGCCGCGTCTTACGAGCAGTACTTC. This encodes CASSAASYEQYF.

This clonotype was counted between two and nine times. V and J are TRBV5-1 and TRBJ2-1, with 9 bases identical to TRBD2. V gave up 0 bases and J gave up 10 bases; unmatched junction bases: 2. The germline V gene encodes CDR1 SGHRS and CDR2 YFSETQ. The CDR3 has 13 amino acids. The CDR3 nucleotides read TGCGCCAGCAGCTTGGGACTAGCGGAAGAGCAGTTCTTC. Residues: CASSLGLAEEQFF. The entire variable domain, with the rest obtained from reference TRBV5-1 and TRBJ2-1, is as follows: KAGVTQTPRYLIKTRGQQVTLSCSPISGHRSVSWYQQTPGQGLQFLFEYFSETQRNKGNFPGRFSGRQFSNSRSEMNVSTLELGDSALYLCASSLGLAEEQFFGPGTRLTVL.

At least ten counts were recorded for this clonotype. The chain employs TRBV5-5 and TRBJ1-2; tentative D call: TRBD1 (6 bases). The CDR3 runs 13 residues. V was clipped by 0 bases and J by 8 bases, with 11 bases between them. Germline CDR1 and CDR2: SGHKS and YYEKEE (reference sequence). The CDR3 loop reads CASSLVAGEGYTF. In nucleotides, the CDR3 is TGTGCCAGCAGCTTGGTGGCAGGGGAAGGCTACACCTTC.

Only a few counts were recorded for this clonotype. This chain connects TRBV28 to TRBJ2-2; tentatively, D is TRBD1 or TRBD2 (5 bases each). The V end was cut by 9 bases, the J end by 2 bases, with 10 bases between. The CDR3 is 13 amino acids. Looked up from germline, CDR1 is MDHEN and CDR2 is SYDVKM. In nucleotides, the CDR3 is TGTGCCAGTCGGGACCTAAACACCGGGGAGCTGTTTTTT. Protein: CASRDLNTGELFF.

This clonotype was counted ten times or more. V is TRBV6-1 and J is TRBJ2-5; 13 positions agree with TRBD2. The CDR3 contains 16 residues. Germline V lookup: CDR1 MNHNS, CDR2 SASEGT. Trimming removed 8 bases from V and 3 bases from J; junction bases left unmatched: 9. The CDR3 DNA reads as TGTGCCAGCGGAGCCAGTACTAGCGGGGGGGAAGAGACCCAGTACTTC. It specifies CASGASTSGGEETQYF.

The chain has TRBV19 and TRBJ2-2; 7 bases map to TRBD2. J lost 2 bases, V lost 0 bases, and 6 bases had no gene match. The length of the CDR3 is 17 residues. Germline V gives CDR1 LNHDA, CDR2 SQIVND (reference sequence). In DNA form, the CDR3 reads TGTGCCAGTAGTATAGACCCGGGGGGACCTAACACCGGGGAGCTGTTTTTT. Protein product: CASSIDPGGPNTGELFF.

The chain carries TRBV20-1 and TRBJ2-7; the match to TRBD2 covers 10 bases. Germline assignment: CDR1 DFQATT and CDR2 SNEGSKA (reference sequence). The CDR3 loop spans 15 amino acids. Trimming took 3 bases from V and 5 from J; bases not matched to a gene: 10. CDR3 in DNA: TGCAGTGCTAGGGACCCTAGCGGGAGAATCAACGAGCAGTACTTC. Protein: CSARDPSGRINEQYF.

The table lists this clonotype with a few counts. V usage is TRBV6-5 and J usage is TRBJ2-1; 14 nucleotides match TRBD2. Germline V gene data show CDR1 as MNHEY and CDR2 as SVGAGI. Losses at the gene ends were 1 base for V and 8 bases for J; bases not matched to a gene: 7. This CDR3 has 17 residues. CDR3 bases: TGTGCCAGCAGTTACTACGGGACTAGCGGGAGAGTCGATGAGCAGTTCTTC. This translates into CASSYYGTSGRVDEQFF.

The gene calls are TRBV7-9 and TRBJ1-1; 7 bases fit TRBD1. CDR1 and CDR2 (germline): SEHNR, FQNEAQ (reference sequence). V lost 4 bases, J lost 7 bases, and 15 bases stayed unmatched. This CDR3 region has 16 residues. CDR3 residues: CASSSPVGPQGGEAFF. CDR3 nucleotides: TGTGCCAGCAGCTCCCCGGTAGGACCCCAGGGGGGTGAAGCTTTCTTT.

In this sample, this clonotype turned up a few times. The chain recombines TRBV7-3 with TRBJ2-5; 10 nucleotides line up with TRBD2. The V gene end was trimmed by 5 bases and the J gene end by 5 bases; junction bases not matched to a gene: 14. CDR3 length: 17 amino acids. CDR1 SGHTA and CDR2 FQGTGA come from the germline V gene. As DNA, the CDR3 is TGTGCCAGCAGCCCCCGTGGAGCGGGAGGGTCTTGGGAGACCCAGTACTTC. Protein: CASSPRGAGGSWETQYF.

This clonotype turned up a few times. In DNA form, the CDR3 reads TGTGCCAGCAGTTTTTCCGCTAGCTCCTACGAGCAGTACTTC. Translation: CASSFSASSYEQYF. This sequence joins TRBV28 and TRBJ2-7; unclear D gene. V was cut by 3 bases and J by 0 bases, with 9 bases left in between. Per germline, CDR1 MDHEN and CDR2 SYDVKM. This CDR3 contains 14 residues.

This chain uses TRBV6-5 with TRBJ2-1; TRBD2 matches 7 bases. This CDR3 spans 14 amino acids. The V segment lost 2 bases and the J segment 4 bases; nucleotides outside the gene matches: 2. Germline CDR1 reads MNHEY; CDR2 reads SVGAGI. The CDR3 is CASSYTREYNEQFF. The CDR3 DNA reads TGTGCCAGCAGTTACACGCGGGAGTACAATGAGCAGTTCTTC.

This clonotype was found many times. The chain employs TRBV11-2 and TRBJ2-1; TRBD2 is a possible D gene (6 bases). The V and J ends lost 4 bases and 6 bases respectively, with 16 bases between them. The CDR3 is 15 amino acids. CDR1 is SGHAT and CDR2 is FQNNGV in the germline V gene. The CDR3 reads CASSSYRDSLNEQFF. CDR3 coding DNA: TGTGCCAGCAGCTCCTACCGGGACTCCCTCAATGAGCAGTTCTTC. The variable domain in full, completed from reference TRBV11-2 and TRBJ2-1, reads EAGVAQSPRYKIIEKRQSVAFWCNPISGHATLYWYQQILGQGPKLLIQFQNNGVVDDSQLPKDRFSAERLKGVDSTLKIQPAKLEDSAVYLCASSSYRDSLNEQFFGPGTRLTVL.

Here the CDR3 reads CSARGVRETQYF. In DNA, the CDR3 is TGCAGTGCTAGGGGGGTAAGAGAGACCCAGTACTTC. This chain uses TRBV20-1 with TRBJ2-5, with D perhaps assigned TRBD1 or TRBD2 (5 bases each). The germline gives CDR1 DFQATT, CDR2 SNEGSKA (reference sequence). Trimming removed 3 bases from V and 4 bases from J, with 9 bases in between. The CDR3 has 12 residues.

In its sample, this clonotype was seen a few times. This sequence joins TRBV4-2 and TRBJ1-4; unclear D gene. Germline CDR1 reads LGHNA; CDR2 reads YNFKEQ. There are 14 residues in the CDR3. Trimming removed 1 base from V and 5 bases from J, with 8 bases in between. The CDR3 loop is CASSQGGLNEKLFF. The CDR3 bases are TGTGCCAGCAGCCAAGGAGGACTAAATGAAAAACTGTTTTTT.

This clonotype was recorded a few times. J is TRBJ1-1 and V is TRBV19, with D tentatively TRBD1 (6 bases). The CDR3 totals 16 residues. V dropped 6 bases and J dropped 1 base, with 18 bases sitting between them. Germline values: CDR1 LNHDA, CDR2 SQIVND (reference sequence). CDR3 sequence: CASSTGSSVRNTEAFF. CDR3 bases: TGTGCCAGTAGCACAGGGTCGTCGGTAAGGAACACTGAAGCTTTCTTT.

This clonotype was seen at least ten times. V is TRBV28 and J is TRBJ2-3; D perhaps matches TRBD2 (5 bases). The germline V gene encodes CDR1 MDHEN and CDR2 SYDVKM. The CDR3 totals 12 residues. Trimming stripped 6 bases from V and 4 bases from J, with 8 bases between. The CDR3 here is CASSRGSDTQYF. CDR3 nucleotides: TGTGCCAGCAGCCGGGGATCAGATACGCAGTATTTT.

The chain uses TRBV7-2 and TRBJ1-2; no clear D. The germline CDR1 and CDR2 sequences are SGHTA and FQGNSA. The CDR3 consists of 13 residues. V was shortened by 3 bases and J by 2 bases, with 7 bases between the two germline ends. CDR3 residues: CASSLAKNYGYTF. CDR3 coding DNA: TGTGCCAGCAGCTTGGCGAAGAACTATGGCTACACCTTC. Based on the CDR3 plus reference TRBV7-2 and TRBJ1-2, the full variable domain is GAGVSQSPSNKVTEKGKDVELRCDPISGHTALYWYRQSLGQGLEFLIYFQGNSAPDKSGLPSDRFSAERTGGSVSTLTIQRTQQEDSAVYLCASSLAKNYGYTFGSGTRLTVV.

In its sample, this clonotype was seen many times. The chain links TRBV19 to TRBJ2-7, with D possibly being TRBD1 or TRBD2 (5 bases each). The CDR3 is 15 residues long. Germline V gives CDR1 LNHDA, CDR2 SQIVND (reference sequence). Trimming took 4 bases from V and 3 from J, leaving 16 bases between them. The chain's CDR3 is CASSRGVLGFYEQYF. CDR3 DNA: TGTGCCAGTAGTAGAGGGGTTCTCGGTTTCTACGAGCAGTACTTC.

V is TRBV5-4 and J is TRBJ2-5, with D unresolved. The CDR3 loop spans 14 amino acids. Germline V lookup: CDR1 SGHNT, CDR2 YYREEE (reference sequence). Trimming took off 5 bases at V and 2 bases at J, with 13 bases between the two ends. The CDR3 spells CASSPVADQETQYF. CDR3 DNA: TGTGCCAGCAGTCCCGTCGCCGATCAAGAGACCCAGTACTTC.

This CDR3 reads CASSQGIGFTYEQYF. The CDR3 DNA sequence: TGTGCCAGTAGCCAGGGTATAGGGTTTACCTACGAGCAGTACTTC. This sequence joins TRBV19 and TRBJ2-7, with a weak D call TRBD1 (5 bases). V shed 6 bases and J shed 2 bases, with 17 bases lying between them. Germline-derived CDR1 and CDR2 are LNHDA and SQIVND (reference sequence). This CDR3 region has 15 residues.

This clonotype occurred many times. The chain recombines TRBV12-3 or TRBV12-4 with TRBJ2-2; no definite D call. CDR3 length equals 13 residues. With 3 bases removed from V and 6 bases from J, the gap between germline ends came to 8 bases. CDR3 sequence (DNA): TGTGCCAGCAGTTTGGAGCCCCCCGGGGAGCTGTTTTTT. Translation gives CASSLEPPGELFF.

This chain connects TRBV3-1 to TRBJ2-1, with D possibly matching TRBD1 (6 bases). The CDR3 length is 13 residues. Germline CDR1 reads LGHDT; CDR2 reads YNNKEL (reference sequence). V lost 6 bases to trimming and J lost 10 bases, with 16 bases between them. CDR3 DNA: TGTGCCAGCAGGCTTTCCAGGGGAGAGGAGCAGTTCTTC. Residues: CASRLSRGEEQFF.

This clonotype turned up a few times. The junction does not match germline at one end; this may be a read error. The chain links TRBV20-1 to TRBJ1-1; no reliable D call. From germline, CDR1 is DFQATT and CDR2 SNEGSKA (reference sequence). This CDR3 spans 12 amino acids. The CDR3: CSARERQLEDSF. CDR3 nucleotides: TGCAGTGCTAGAGAGAGGCAGCTTGAGGATAGCTTT.

The chain links TRBV12-3 or TRBV12-4 to TRBJ1-5; D uncertain. V lost 5 bases to trimming and J lost 5 bases, with 7 bases between them. This CDR3 is built from 12 residues. Written as DNA, the CDR3 is TGTGCCAGCAGTCCCTTAGATCAGCCCCAGCATTTT. Translation gives CASSPLDQPQHF.

This clonotype was picked up a small number of times. The CDR3 loop is CASRRIIAARFNEQFF. The CDR3 region has the DNA TGTGCCAGCAGACGCATAATAGCGGCCCGGTTCAATGAGCAGTTCTTC. V usage is TRBV11-2 and J usage is TRBJ2-1; D perhaps matches TRBD2 (6 bases). Germline CDR1 and CDR2: SGHAT and FQNNGV. The germline V and J ends were trimmed by 6 bases and 6 bases, with 21 bases remaining between them. This CDR3 is built from 16 residues. The full variable domain, with the rest looked up from reference TRBV11-2 and TRBJ2-1, is EAGVAQSPRYKIIEKRQSVAFWCNPISGHATLYWYQQILGQGPKLLIQFQNNGVVDDSQLPKDRFSAERLKGVDSTLKIQPAKLEDSAVYLCASRRIIAARFNEQFFGPGTRLTVL.

The table lists this clonotype with a few counts. The rearrangement links TRBV5-1 to TRBJ2-2; 9 bases are a match to TRBD1. The CDR3 totals 16 residues. In germline, CDR1 is SGHRS, CDR2 YFSETQ. J lost 4 bases, V lost 5 bases, and 9 bases had no gene match. The CDR3 sequence: CASRPADRGATGELFF. CDR3 bases: TGCGCCAGCAGACCCGCCGACAGGGGGGCCACCGGGGAGCTGTTTTTT.

The chain carries TRBV20-1 and TRBJ1-5; D is ambiguous. Germline V gene data show CDR1 as DFQATT and CDR2 as SNEGSKA (reference sequence). V shed 0 bases and J shed 0 bases, with 15 bases lying between them. This CDR3 region has 17 residues. CDR3: CSARDVGQDYSNQPQHF. As DNA, the CDR3 is TGCAGTGCTAGAGATGTGGGCCAGGACTATAGCAATCAGCCCCAGCATTTT.